Reported below is one T cell receptor beta chain. This specimen includes other DNA sequences encoding the same CDR3. The data belong to a study of blood T cell repertoires in COVID-19. Study information: PBMCs, B-cell-depleted T cells, or T cells were the source of the cDNA or gDNA that made up the material.

TCRdb's table, derived via immunoSEQ multiplex PCR, lists solely in-frame clones and lacks some. This table has 250,000 or so clones, around nine tenths appearing once. The sequenced sample consisted of peripheral blood. The receptor was isolated from a man younger than 35 with active or convalescent COVID-19.

The CDR3 region is CASSYSRGRYEQYF. DNA for the CDR3: TGTGCCAGCAGTTACTCCAGGGGGCGCTACGAGCAGTACTTC. The chain couples TRBV6-5 to TRBJ2-7, with 8 bases that match TRBD1. Germline CDR1 MNHEY, CDR2 SVGAGI. CDR3 size: 14 residues. The ends lost 0 bases at V and 3 bases at J; junction bases unmatched: 1.